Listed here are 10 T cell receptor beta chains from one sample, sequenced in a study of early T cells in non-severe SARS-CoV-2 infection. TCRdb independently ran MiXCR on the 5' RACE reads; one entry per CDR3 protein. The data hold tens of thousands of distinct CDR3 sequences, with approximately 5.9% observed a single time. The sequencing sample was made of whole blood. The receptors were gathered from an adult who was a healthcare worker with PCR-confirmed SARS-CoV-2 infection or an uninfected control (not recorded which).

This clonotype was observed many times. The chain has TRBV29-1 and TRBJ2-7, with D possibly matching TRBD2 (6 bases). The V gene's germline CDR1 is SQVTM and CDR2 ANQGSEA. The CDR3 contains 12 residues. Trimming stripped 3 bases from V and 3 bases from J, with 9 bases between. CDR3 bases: TGCAGCGTTGAGGGGGGAAACTACGAGCAGTACTTC. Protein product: CSVEGGNYEQYF.

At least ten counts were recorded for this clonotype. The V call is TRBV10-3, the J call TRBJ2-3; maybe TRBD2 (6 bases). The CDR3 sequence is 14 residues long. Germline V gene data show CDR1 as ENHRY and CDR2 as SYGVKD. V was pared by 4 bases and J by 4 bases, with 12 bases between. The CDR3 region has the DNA TGTGCCATCAGTGTGGGAGGAGGGGCAGATACGCAGTATTTT. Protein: CAISVGGGADTQYF.

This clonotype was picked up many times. CDR3 loop: CASHLTETQETQYF. As DNA, the CDR3 is TGTGCCAGCCACCTGACAGAAACCCAAGAGACCCAGTACTTC. V gene TRBV2 combines with J gene TRBJ2-5, with D possibly TRBD1 on 5 matching bases. Trimming stripped 8 bases from V and 1 base from J, with 14 bases between. This CDR3 has 14 amino acids. Germline values: CDR1 SNHLY, CDR2 FYNNEI.

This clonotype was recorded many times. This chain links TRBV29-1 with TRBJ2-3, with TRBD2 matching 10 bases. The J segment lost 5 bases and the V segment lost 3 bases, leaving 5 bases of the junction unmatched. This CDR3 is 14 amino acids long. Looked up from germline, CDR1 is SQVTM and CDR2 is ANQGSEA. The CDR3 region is CSVEKREGLDTQYF. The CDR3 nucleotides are TGCAGCGTTGAGAAGCGGGAGGGCCTAGATACGCAGTATTTT.

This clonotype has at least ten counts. The CDR3 is CASSAGQESTDTQYF. In DNA, the CDR3 is TGCGCCAGCAGCGCCGGACAGGAGTCCACAGATACGCAGTATTTT. The chain carries TRBV5-1 and TRBJ2-3; TRBD1 agrees at 7 bases. CDR1 SGHRS and CDR2 YFSETQ come from the germline V gene. The CDR3 has 15 amino acids. J gave up 2 bases and V 4 bases, and 7 bases lay outside the gene matches.

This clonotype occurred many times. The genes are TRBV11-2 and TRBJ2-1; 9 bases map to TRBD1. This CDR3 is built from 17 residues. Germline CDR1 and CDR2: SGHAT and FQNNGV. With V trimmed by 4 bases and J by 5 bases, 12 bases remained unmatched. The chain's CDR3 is CASSSYLQGARNNEQFF. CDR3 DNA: TGTGCCAGCAGCTCCTATCTACAGGGGGCGCGGAACAATGAGCAGTTCTTC.

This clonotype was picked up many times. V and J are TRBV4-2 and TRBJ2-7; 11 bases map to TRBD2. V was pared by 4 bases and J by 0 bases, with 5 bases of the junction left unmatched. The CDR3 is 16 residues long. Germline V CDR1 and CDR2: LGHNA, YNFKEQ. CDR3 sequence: CASSLGTSGYSYEQYF. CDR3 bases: TGTGCCAGCAGCCTCGGGACTAGCGGATACTCCTACGAGCAGTACTTC.

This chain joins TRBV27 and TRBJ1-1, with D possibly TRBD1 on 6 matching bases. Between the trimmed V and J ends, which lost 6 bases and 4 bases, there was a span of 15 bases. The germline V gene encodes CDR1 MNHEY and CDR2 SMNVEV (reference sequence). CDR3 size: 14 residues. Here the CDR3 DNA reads TGTGCCAGCAGAGGTGGACAGTGGAGCACTGAAGCTTTCTTT. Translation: CASRGGQWSTEAFF.

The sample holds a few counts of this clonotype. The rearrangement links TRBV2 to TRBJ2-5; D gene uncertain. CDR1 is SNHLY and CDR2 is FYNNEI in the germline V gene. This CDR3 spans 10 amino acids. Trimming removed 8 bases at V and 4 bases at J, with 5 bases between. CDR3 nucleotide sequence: TGTGCCAGCTCTCGAGAGACCCAGTACTTC. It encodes CASSRETQYF.

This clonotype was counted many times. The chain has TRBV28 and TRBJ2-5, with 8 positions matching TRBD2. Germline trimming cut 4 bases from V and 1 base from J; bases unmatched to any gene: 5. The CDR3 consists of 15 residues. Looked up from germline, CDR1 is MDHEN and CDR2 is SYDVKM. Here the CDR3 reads CASSSAGTSQETQYF. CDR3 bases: TGTGCCAGCAGTTCCGCCGGGACTAGCCAAGAGACCCAGTACTTC.